The source of this TCR beta chain is a study of blood T cells in healthy people across ages. Broader study findings: Donor CMV infection status was unknown, possibly confounding age-related changes in expanded clonotypes.

V dropped 3 bases and J dropped 7 bases, with 4 bases sitting between them. This CDR3 spans 11 amino acids. The germline V gene has CDR1 MGHDK and CDR2 SYGVNS. For the second PCR, which ran for roughly 7 to 11 cycles, a sample-barcoded 5' primer and a J-beta primer mix were used. Each CDR3 protein is one row after TCRdb ran MiXCR on the 5' RACE reads. This sample has over 1,300,000 distinct CDR3 sequences, with 59% found just once. This clonotype was detected a few times. Its antigen is as yet unknown. V gene TRBV25-1 combines with J gene TRBJ2-1; no firm D call. The origin of this receptor is a man younger than 35 in good health. Sequences were obtained from blood. CDR3 bases: TGTGCCAGCAGTGACTCAAATGAGCAGTTCTTC. It yields the protein CASSDSNEQFF.